This T cell receptor beta chain was captured by sequencing in a study of blood T cell dynamics during melanoma immunotherapy. Study outcomes and limitations: At W3, later disease-control patients showed bifurcated PBMC repertoire changes, unlike progressors.

Turning to this clone: What it recognizes is unknown.

TCRdb's table, derived via immunoSEQ multiplex PCR, lists solely in-frame clones and lacks some. Here the sample spans about 7,600 clones, approximately 87% being singletons. CDR1 is SGHAT and CDR2 is FQNNGV in the germline V gene. Germline trimming cut 4 bases from V and 0 bases from J; bases unmatched to any gene: 2. CDR3 size: 14 residues. This sample's time point: week 3, after first cycle of checkpoint inhibitor. The clonotype was recovered from a human donor with melanoma. This specimen was blood, taken from a patient treated with checkpoint blockade. J is TRBJ2-7 and V is TRBV11-2, with TRBD2 matching over 8 bases. CDR3 DNA: TGTGCCAGCAGCTCGGGAGGGATCTCCTACGAGCAGTACGTC. Protein product: CASSSGGISYEQYV.